This T cell receptor beta chain was recorded in a study of CD8 T cells in Susac syndrome. The CDR3 extends over 14 amino acids. V lost 5 bases and J lost 1, with 12 bases in between. CDR1 SGHRS and CDR2 YFSETQ come from the germline V gene. RNA amounts of roughly 0.5 to 1 ug underwent reverse transcription with random hexamers. From the immunoSEQ multiplex PCR reads, TCRdb called clonotypes with MiXCR, one entry per CDR3 protein. The repertoire holds 300,000 or so distinct CDR3 sequences, about 90% seen once, with about 0.07% in the top ten. The clonotype originates from a human donor with multiple sclerosis. J is TRBJ1-1 and V is TRBV5-1; D gene ambiguous. The sequencing input was CD4+ T cells from PBMCs. The CDR3 nucleotides are TGCGCCAGCAGAAGCACGGTGGGGAACACTGAAGCTTTCTTT. This codes for CASRSTVGNTEAFF. Drawing the rest from reference TRBV5-1 and TRBJ1-1, the complete variable domain is KAGVTQTPRYLIKTRGQQVTLSCSPISGHRSVSWYQQTPGQGLQFLFEYFSETQRNKGNFPGRFSGRQFSNSRSEMNVSTLELGDSALYLCASRSTVGNTEAFFGQGTRLTVV.